One sample yielded the 20 T cell receptor beta chains listed below, sequenced in a study of shared clonotypes between healthy human individuals. Using immunoSEQ multiplex PCR, the repertoire was profiled, and TCRdb retains in-frame clones only, with some absent. The data contain about 1.5 million clones, 95% to 99% of them singletons. Sequenced: naive CD4+ T cells sorted from blood. The sample's subset: CD45RA+ positively selected. The receptor source for this set is a man younger than 45 in good health.

This chain connects TRBV10-2 to TRBJ1-2, with TRBD1 as a possible D gene (5 bases). Between the trimmed V and J ends, which lost 2 bases and 4 bases, there was a span of 8 bases. Germline lookup yields CDR1 WSHSY and CDR2 SAAADI. The CDR3 is 13 residues long. The CDR3 reads CASSETGPYGYTF. In nucleotides, the CDR3 is TGCGCCAGCAGTGAGACAGGCCCCTATGGCTACACCTTC.

The chain links TRBV6-1 to TRBJ2-3; 10 bases are a match to TRBD2. From germline, CDR1 is MNHNS and CDR2 SASEGT. There are 17 residues in the CDR3. The trim removed 2 bases at V and 8 bases at J, leaving 13 bases unmatched. CDR3 sequence (DNA): TGTGCCAGCAGTGAACTGGGACTAGCGAATTCCAAAGCTACGCAGTATTTT. This sequence encodes CASSELGLANSKATQYF.

This rearrangement joins TRBV7-9 to TRBJ2-1, with D tentatively TRBD2 (5 bases). V lost 2 bases, J lost 10 bases, and 21 bases lay in between. Germline lookup yields CDR1 SEHNR and CDR2 FQNEAQ (reference sequence). The CDR3 has 16 amino acids. CDR3 loop: CASSLPLRSIGGEQFF. DNA of the CDR3: TGTGCCAGCAGCTTACCCCTGAGGTCAATTGGCGGGGAGCAGTTCTTC.

The gene calls are TRBV28 and TRBJ1-3, with 10 bases that match TRBD1. The CDR3 contains 15 residues. J was trimmed by 4 bases and V by 5 bases; bases with no gene match: 5. Germline V lookup: CDR1 MDHEN, CDR2 SYDVKM. The CDR3 loop is CASSSDRGPGNTIYF. The CDR3 DNA reads as TGTGCCAGCAGTAGCGACAGGGGGCCAGGAAACACCATATATTTT.

The V gene is TRBV20-1, the J gene TRBJ2-1; D ambiguous. V was clipped by 5 bases and J by 10 bases, with 9 bases between them. CDR1 is DFQATT and CDR2 is SNEGSKA in the germline V gene (reference sequence). This CDR3 has 10 amino acids. CDR3: CSASTLEQFF. CDR3 sequence (DNA): TGCAGTGCTTCTACTCTGGAGCAGTTCTTC.

This chain joins TRBV15 and TRBJ1-1; weak D call: TRBD1 (5 bases). The germline V gene has CDR1 LNHNV and CDR2 YYDKDF (reference sequence). The ends were cut back, 1 base at V and 1 base at J, with 13 bases in the middle. The CDR3 sequence is 16 residues long. The CDR3 DNA follows: TGTGCCACCAGCAGAGCCTATGGGACGACGAACACTGAAGCTTTCTTT. This translates into CATSRAYGTTNTEAFF.

V gene TRBV11-3 combines with J gene TRBJ2-5; tentative D call: TRBD2 (5 bases). Germline V CDR1 and CDR2: SGHNT, YENEEA. There are 18 residues in the CDR3. V was clipped by 4 bases and J by 5 bases, with 26 bases between them. CDR3 DNA: TGTGCCAGCAGCTGTCAGACTCATCGGGGTTCCCAGAGGGAGACCCAGTACTTC. This translates into CASSCQTHRGSQRETQYF.

This chain uses TRBV6-1 with TRBJ2-7; D is possibly TRBD1 (6 bases). CDR3 length equals 13 residues. The V end was cut by 6 bases, the J end by 0 bases, with 9 bases between. The germline CDR1 and CDR2 sequences are MNHNS and SASEGT. CDR3 bases: TGTGCCAGCAGACGACAGGACTCCTACGAGCAGTACTTC. Protein product: CASRRQDSYEQYF.

This sequence joins TRBV6-4 and TRBJ2-3, with D possibly matching TRBD2 (5 bases). CDR3 length equals 13 residues. Per the germline V gene, CDR1 is MRHNA and CDR2 is SNTAGT. The V end was cut by 5 bases, the J end by 4 bases, with 10 bases between. CDR3 nucleotide sequence: TGTGCCAGCAGTAGTCTAGCCTCAGATACGCAGTATTTT. Translating gives CASSSLASDTQYF.

The gene calls are TRBV5-8 and TRBJ1-5; D possibly corresponds to TRBD1 (5 bases). This CDR3 comprises 13 residues. Germline lookup yields CDR1 SGHTS and CDR2 YDEGEE. Deletions cut 5 bases from V and 6 bases from J, with 12 bases between. CDR3 loop: CASRGRTFQPQHF. The CDR3 region has the DNA TGTGCCAGCAGGGGGCGGACGTTTCAGCCCCAGCATTTT.

This rearrangement joins TRBV27 to TRBJ1-5; 8 positions match TRBD1. The CDR3 contains 15 residues. Germline V gives CDR1 MNHEY, CDR2 SMNVEV (reference sequence). V shed 8 bases and J 5 bases; nucleotides not matched to a gene: 11. The CDR3 nucleotides are TGTGCCAGCCCGCCCCCCCAGGGGGCGGATCAGCCCCAGCATTTT. Its protein is CASPPPQGADQPQHF.

This clone was recorded only once. The rearrangement links TRBV25-1 to TRBJ2-5; D unclear. V gave up 4 bases and J gave up 0 bases, with 9 bases separating them. From germline, CDR1 is MGHDK and CDR2 SYGVNS. This CDR3 has 14 amino acids. CDR3 loop: CASSVPLYQETQYF. The CDR3 nucleotides are TGTGCCAGCAGTGTGCCCTTGTACCAAGAGACCCAGTACTTC.

As for this clone: Other DNA sequences in the same sample also yield this CDR3. The chain has TRBV5-1 and TRBJ2-5, with 7 bases identical to TRBD1. The CDR3 sequence is 14 residues long. V lost 0 bases and J lost 5; bases outside the gene matches: 4. Germline CDR1 is SGHRS and CDR2 is YFSETQ. CDR3 DNA sequence: TGCGCCAGCAGCTTGGGACAGGGCGAGGAGACCCAGTACTTC. It translates to CASSLGQGEETQYF.

The V gene is TRBV2, the J gene TRBJ2-7; tentative D call: TRBD2 (5 bases). Per germline, CDR1 SNHLY and CDR2 FYNNEI. V lost 6 bases to trimming and J lost 3 bases, with 9 bases between them. The CDR3 consists of 12 residues. The CDR3 loop reads CASRPGLYEQYF. The CDR3 DNA follows: TGTGCCAGCAGACCCGGACTCTACGAGCAGTACTTC.

V usage is TRBV18 and J usage is TRBJ2-2, with 9 bases that match TRBD2. The CDR3 sequence is 16 residues long. CDR1 KGHSH and CDR2 LQKENI come from the germline V gene. Unmatched junction bases numbered 8, after V lost 3 bases and J lost 6 bases. The CDR3 region has the DNA TGTGCCAGCTCACCGATAGGCGGGAGGGCCGCCGGGGAGCTGTTTTTT. The encoded protein is CASSPIGGRAAGELFF.

The chain joins TRBV25-1 to TRBJ1-2; 9 nucleotides align to TRBD1. CDR3 length: 13 residues. The V segment lost 8 bases and the J segment 8 bases; nucleotides outside the gene matches: 9. Germline V gives CDR1 MGHDK, CDR2 SYGVNS. As DNA, the CDR3 is TGTGCCAGCCAAGTGCGGACAGGGGTCGGCTACACCTTC. Amino acid sequence: CASQVRTGVGYTF.

This clone was seen only once. The chain couples TRBV18 to TRBJ2-1; 11 bases line up with TRBD2. CDR1 is KGHSH and CDR2 is LQKENI in the germline V gene. The CDR3 is made up of 14 amino acids. V shed 5 bases, J shed 9 bases, and the junction held 6 bases outside the gene matches. In nucleotides, the CDR3 is TGTGCCAGCTCAACCAGACTAGCGGGATCTGAGCAGTTCTTC. Amino acids: CASSTRLAGSEQFF.

The chain employs TRBV4-2 and TRBJ2-2; TRBD2 matches at 9 bases. Germline values: CDR1 LGHNA, CDR2 YNFKEQ. This CDR3 contains 18 residues. V lost 4 bases to trimming and J lost 6 bases; unmatched junction nucleotides: 15. In DNA form, the CDR3 reads TGTGCCAGCAGCCCCCGGGGGATTGTTAGCGGGAGAGCCGGGGAGCTGTTTTTT. The encoded protein is CASSPRGIVSGRAGELFF.

Note on this clone: Other DNA sequences in this sample translate to the same CDR3. The chain is built from TRBV18 and TRBJ2-5, with 8 bases aligning to TRBD1. The CDR3 contains 14 residues. Germline CDR1 and CDR2: KGHSH and LQKENI. The V gene end was trimmed by 3 bases and the J gene end by 4 bases; junction bases not matched to a gene: 4. In DNA form, the CDR3 reads TGTGCCAGCTCACCGGACAGGGTACGAGAGACCCAGTACTTC. This gives the protein CASSPDRVRETQYF. Looking up the rest from reference TRBV18 and TRBJ2-5 gives the full variable domain: NAGVMQNPRHLVRRRGQEARLRCSPMKGHSHVYWYRQLPEEGLKFMVYLQKENIIDESGMPKERFSAEFPKEGPSILRIQQVVRGDSAAYFCASSPDRVRETQYFGPGTRLLVL.

The CDR3 sequence: CASSGPPGNQETQYF. CDR3 bases: TGTGCCAGCAGTGGTCCACCTGGGAACCAAGAGACCCAGTACTTC. The chain combines TRBV25-1 with TRBJ2-5; D gene unclear. Germline V gene data show CDR1 as MGHDK and CDR2 as SYGVNS. Deletions cut 4 bases from V and 0 bases from J, with 12 bases between. The CDR3 length is 15 residues. Based on the CDR3 plus reference TRBV25-1 and TRBJ2-5, the full variable domain is EADIYQTPRYLVIGTGKKITLECSQTMGHDKMYWYQQDPGMELHLIHYSYGVNSTEKGDLSSESTVSRIRTEHFPLTLESARPSHTSQYLCASSGPPGNQETQYFGPGTRLLVL.